This T cell receptor beta chain comes out of a study of identical twins. General study results and limits: Insertions were fewer in abundant cord blood beta clonotypes, whereas memory repertoires showed none of this pattern. Researchers reported excess low generation probability among twin-shared out-of-frame alpha sequences. One should note that invariant MAIT and iNKT cells could partly confound zero-insertion analyses.

MiXCR, run by TCRdb on the 5' RACE reads, gives a single entry per CDR3 protein. The sample records some 590,000 distinct CDR3 sequences, more than 9% being singletons. The CDR3 covers 17 residues. Per germline, CDR1 LNHNV and CDR2 YYDKDF (reference sequence). With 2 bases removed from V and 8 bases from J, the gap between germline ends came to 22 bases. This clonotype was seen many times. Its antigen is unidentified. The same data also went into a second study, on yellow fever vaccine responses in identical twins.

The origin of this receptor is a woman aged 18-30 years in good health. V gene TRBV15 combines with J gene TRBJ2-1; D is possibly TRBD1 (5 bases). Sequencing input: PBMCs. The CDR3 loop reads CATSRNSDRIWLYEQFF. The CDR3, as DNA: TGTGCCACCAGCAGAAATTCCGACAGAATATGGTTATATGAGCAGTTCTTC.